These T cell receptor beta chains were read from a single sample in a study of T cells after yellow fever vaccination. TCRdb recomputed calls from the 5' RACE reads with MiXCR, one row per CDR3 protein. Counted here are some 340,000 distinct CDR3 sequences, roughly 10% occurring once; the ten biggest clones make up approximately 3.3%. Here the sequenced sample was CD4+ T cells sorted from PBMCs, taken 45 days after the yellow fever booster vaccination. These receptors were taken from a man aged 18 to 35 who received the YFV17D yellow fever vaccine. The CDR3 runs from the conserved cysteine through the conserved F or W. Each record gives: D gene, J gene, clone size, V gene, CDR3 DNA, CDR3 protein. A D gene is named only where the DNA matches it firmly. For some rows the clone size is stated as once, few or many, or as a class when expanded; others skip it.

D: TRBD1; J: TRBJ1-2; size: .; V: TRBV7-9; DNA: TGTGCCAGCAGCTCCGGGACAGGGGCTGGCTACACCTTC; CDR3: CASSSGTGAGYTF
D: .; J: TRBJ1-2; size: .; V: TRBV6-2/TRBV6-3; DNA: TGTGCCAGCAGTTACCGGGTCAGAGGAGGTTTTTATGGCTACACCTTC; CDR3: CASSYRVRGGFYGYTF
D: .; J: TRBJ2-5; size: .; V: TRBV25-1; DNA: TGTGCCAGCAGTGCCTCGGTCTCCCCCCGCGAGACCCAGTACTTC; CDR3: CASSASVSPRETQYF
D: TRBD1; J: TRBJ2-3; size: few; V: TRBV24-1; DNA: TGTGCCACCAGTGATTCTGGGGACAGATCCACAGATACGCAGTATTTT; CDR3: CATSDSGDRSTDTQYF
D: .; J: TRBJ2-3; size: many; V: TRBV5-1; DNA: TGCGCCAGCAGCTGGGAGGGGGCAGATACGCAGTATTTT; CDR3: CASSWEGADTQYF
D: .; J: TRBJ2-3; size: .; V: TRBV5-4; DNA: TGTGCCAGCAGCCTGTTTAGCACAGATACGCAGTATTTT; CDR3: CASSLFSTDTQYF
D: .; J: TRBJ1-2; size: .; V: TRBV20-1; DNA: TGCAGTGCTAGTAATCCGTGGGGGGGGCAAGGCTACACCTTC; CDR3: CSASNPWGGQGYTF
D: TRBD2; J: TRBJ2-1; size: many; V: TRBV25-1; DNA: TGTGCCAGCAGTGGGCTTGGGCGGGGGGCCTACAATGAGCAGTTCTTC; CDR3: CASSGLGRGAYNEQFF
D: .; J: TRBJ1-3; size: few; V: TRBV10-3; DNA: TGTGCCATCAGTGAGCGGGTTGGAAACACCATATATTTT; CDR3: CAISERVGNTIYF
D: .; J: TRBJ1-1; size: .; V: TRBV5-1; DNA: TGCGCCAGCAGCGTCACAGGGTTTATGGGCACTGAAGCTTTCTTT; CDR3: CASSVTGFMGTEAFF
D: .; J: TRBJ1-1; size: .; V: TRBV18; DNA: TGTGCCAGCTCACCACAGCCAGGGGCTGGAGACACTGAAGCTTTCTTT; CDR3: CASSPQPGAGDTEAFF
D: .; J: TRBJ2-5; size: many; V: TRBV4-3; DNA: TGCGCCAGCAGCCAAGATTTGACAGTACAAGAGACCCAGTACTTC; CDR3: CASSQDLTVQETQYF
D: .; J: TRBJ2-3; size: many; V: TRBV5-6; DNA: TGTGCCAGCGGACGACTCACAGATACGCAGTATTTT; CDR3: CASGRLTDTQYF
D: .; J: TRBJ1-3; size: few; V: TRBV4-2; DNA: TGTGCCAGCAGCCAAGCCGGGACTGGAAACACCATATATTTT; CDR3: CASSQAGTGNTIYF
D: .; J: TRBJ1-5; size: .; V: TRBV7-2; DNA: TGTGCCAGCAGCTTAGGCACCAATCAGCCCCAGCATTTT; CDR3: CASSLGTNQPQHF
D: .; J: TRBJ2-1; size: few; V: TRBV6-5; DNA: TGTGCCAGCAGTTCTCCTGGCGGGAACTACAATGAGCAGTTCTTC; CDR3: CASSSPGGNYNEQFF
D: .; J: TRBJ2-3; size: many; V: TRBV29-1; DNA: TGCAGCGTTGCCCTCACCGGGACTCCCACAGATACGCAGTATTTT; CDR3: CSVALTGTPTDTQYF
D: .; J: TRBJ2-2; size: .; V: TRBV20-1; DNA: TGCAGTGCTACACTAGTGGGGACCGGGGAGCTGTTTTTT; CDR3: CSATLVGTGELFF
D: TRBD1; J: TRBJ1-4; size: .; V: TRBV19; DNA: TGTGCCAGTAGTATATTCCCGGCCAGGGGGAGAACTAATGAAAAACTGTTTTTT; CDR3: CASSIFPARGRTNEKLFF
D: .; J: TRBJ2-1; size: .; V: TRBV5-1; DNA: TGCGCCAGCAGCTTGGGCGATACCCCGGGAAATGAGCAGTTCTTC; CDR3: CASSLGDTPGNEQFF
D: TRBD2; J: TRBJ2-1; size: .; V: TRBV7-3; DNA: TGTGCCAGCAGCTTAGTAGGCGGGGGGCCCAATGAGCAGTTCTTC; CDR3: CASSLVGGGPNEQFF
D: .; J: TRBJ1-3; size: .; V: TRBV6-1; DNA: TGTGCCAGCGGCTGGAGCCTCTCTGGAAACACCATATATTTT; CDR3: CASGWSLSGNTIYF
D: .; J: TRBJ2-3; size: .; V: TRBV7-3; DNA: TGTGCCAGCAGCTTAAACCCCGTGGGTAACACAGATACGCAGTATTTT; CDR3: CASSLNPVGNTDTQYF